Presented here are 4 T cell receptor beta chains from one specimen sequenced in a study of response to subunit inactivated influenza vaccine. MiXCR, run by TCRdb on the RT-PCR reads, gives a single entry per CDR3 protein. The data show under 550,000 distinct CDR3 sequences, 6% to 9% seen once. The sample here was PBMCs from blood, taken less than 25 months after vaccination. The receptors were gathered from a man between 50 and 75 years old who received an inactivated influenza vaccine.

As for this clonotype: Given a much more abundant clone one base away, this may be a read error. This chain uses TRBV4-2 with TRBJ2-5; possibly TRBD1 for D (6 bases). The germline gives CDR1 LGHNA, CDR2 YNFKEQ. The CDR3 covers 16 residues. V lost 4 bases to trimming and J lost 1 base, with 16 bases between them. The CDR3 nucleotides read TGTGCCAGCAGCCCCGGGGCGGAAGGGGGCCAAGAGACCCAGTACTTC. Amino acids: CASSPGAEGGQETQYF.

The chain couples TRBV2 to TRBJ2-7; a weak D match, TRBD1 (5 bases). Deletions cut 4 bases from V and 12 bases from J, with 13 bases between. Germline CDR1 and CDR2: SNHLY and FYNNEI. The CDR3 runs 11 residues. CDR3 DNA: TGTGCCAGCAGTGGGTTGGACACGTCGTACTTC. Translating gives CASSGLDTSYF.

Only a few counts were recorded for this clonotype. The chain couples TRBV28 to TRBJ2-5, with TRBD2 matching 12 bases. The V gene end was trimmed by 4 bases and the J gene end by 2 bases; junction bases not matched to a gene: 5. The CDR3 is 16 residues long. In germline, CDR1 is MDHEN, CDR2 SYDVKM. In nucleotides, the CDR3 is TGTGCCAGCAGTTATCTCGGACTAGCGGGGCAAGAGACCCAGTACTTC. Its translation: CASSYLGLAGQETQYF.

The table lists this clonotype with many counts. CDR3 sequence reads: CASSLPRGEQFF. The CDR3 DNA sequence: TGTGCCAGCAGTTTACCGCGGGGTGAGCAGTTCTTC. This chain connects TRBV12-3 or TRBV12-4 to TRBJ2-1, with D maybe TRBD2 (6 bases). With 2 bases removed from V and 9 bases from J, the gap between germline ends came to 8 bases. The CDR3 length is 12 residues.